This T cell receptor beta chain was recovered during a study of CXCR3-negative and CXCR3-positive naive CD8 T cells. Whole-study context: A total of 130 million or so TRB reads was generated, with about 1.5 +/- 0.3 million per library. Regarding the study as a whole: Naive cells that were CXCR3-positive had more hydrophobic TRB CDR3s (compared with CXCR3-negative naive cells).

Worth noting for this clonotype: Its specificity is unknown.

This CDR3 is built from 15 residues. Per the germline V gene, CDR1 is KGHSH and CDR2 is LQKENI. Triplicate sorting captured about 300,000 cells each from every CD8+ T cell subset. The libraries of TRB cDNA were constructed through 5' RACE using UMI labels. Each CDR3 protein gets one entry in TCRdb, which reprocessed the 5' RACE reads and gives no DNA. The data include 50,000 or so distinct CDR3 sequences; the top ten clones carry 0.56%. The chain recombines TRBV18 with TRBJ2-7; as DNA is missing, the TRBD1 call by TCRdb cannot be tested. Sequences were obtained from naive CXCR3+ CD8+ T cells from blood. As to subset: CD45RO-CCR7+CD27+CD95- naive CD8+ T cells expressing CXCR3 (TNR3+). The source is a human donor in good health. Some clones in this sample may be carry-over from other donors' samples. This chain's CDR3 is CASSPEGQWILEQYF. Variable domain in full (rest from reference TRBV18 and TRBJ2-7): NAGVMQNPRHLVRRRGQEARLRCSPMKGHSHVYWYRQLPEEGLKFMVYLQKENIIDESGMPKERFSAEFPKEGPSILRIQQVVRGDSAAYFCASSPEGQWILEQYFGPGTRLTVT.